The sequence of this T cell receptor beta chain was determined in a study of cytomegalovirus exposure and HLA in healthy donors. Study outcomes and limitations: TCR beta sequences reportedly predicted most subjects' HLA-A and HLA-B alleles accurately. The records held CMV serostatus as the only immune exposure information.

V shed 3 bases and J 6 bases; nucleotides not matched to a gene: 16. CDR1 is LNHDA, CDR2 SQIVND, per germline (reference sequence). The CDR3 has 17 amino acids. Details on this clone: The antigen is undetermined.

The PCR ran on 60 Vbeta and 13 Jbeta primers. TCRdb's table, derived via immunoSEQ multiplex PCR, lists solely in-frame clones and lacks some. The data show about 200,000 clones, 79% seen once. Sequencing input: PBMCs. The chain carries TRBV19 and TRBJ1-1, with 7 bases matching TRBD1. The sequence came from a girl under 18 in good health and CMV-seropositive. The CDR3 here is CASSIRPTGASVAEAFF. CDR3 DNA: TGTGCCAGTAGTATCCGACCCACAGGGGCGTCGGTCGCTGAAGCTTTCTTT.